The present T cell receptor (beta chain) was sequenced within a study of shared clonotypes between healthy human individuals. Study conclusions and caveats: Clonotypes which were not shared had lower generation probabilities than clonotypes that all four donors shared.

Every contributor of samples was a Caucasian grown-up residing in Nashville, Tennessee. Details on this clone: Its cognate antigen is unknown.

Trimming stripped 0 bases from V and 4 bases from J, with 10 bases between. The V gene's germline CDR1 is SGHRS and CDR2 YFSETQ. The CDR3 is made up of 15 amino acids. Once extracted for a subset, genomic DNA was divided evenly among several immunoSEQ plates. Sequenced by immunoSEQ multiplex PCR; TCRdb stores in-frame clones only, minus some. The sample has over a million clones; more than 95% are singletons. The TCR originated in a man aged 30 to 39 in good health. The sample taken for sequencing was naive CD4+ T cells sorted from blood. Subset meaning: CD45RA+ positively selected. The V and J genes are TRBV5-1 and TRBJ2-2; no clear D gene. The chain's CDR3 is CASSLVWAGTGELFF. As DNA, the CDR3 is TGCGCCAGCAGCTTGGTTTGGGCAGGCACCGGGGAGCTGTTTTTT.